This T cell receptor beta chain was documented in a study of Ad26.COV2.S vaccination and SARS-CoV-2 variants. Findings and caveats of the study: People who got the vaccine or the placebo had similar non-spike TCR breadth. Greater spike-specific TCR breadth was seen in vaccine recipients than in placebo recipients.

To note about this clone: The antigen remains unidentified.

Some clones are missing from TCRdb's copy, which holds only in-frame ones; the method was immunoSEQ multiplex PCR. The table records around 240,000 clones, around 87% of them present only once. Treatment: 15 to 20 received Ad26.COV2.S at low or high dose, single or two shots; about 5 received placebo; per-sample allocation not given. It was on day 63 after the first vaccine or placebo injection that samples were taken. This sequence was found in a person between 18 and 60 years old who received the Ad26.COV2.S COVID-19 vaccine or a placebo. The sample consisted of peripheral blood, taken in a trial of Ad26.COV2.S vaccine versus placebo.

In DNA form, the CDR3 reads TGCGCCAGCAGCTTAATCGGGACAAGCGGCTATGGCTACACCTTC. Residues: CASSLIGTSGYGYTF. The V and J genes are TRBV5-1 and TRBJ1-2; possible D gene TRBD1, 6 bases. Germline loops: CDR1 SGHRS, CDR2 YFSETQ. This CDR3 comprises 15 residues. V was clipped by 2 bases and J by 4 bases, with 15 bases between them. Supplemented by reference TRBV5-1 and TRBJ1-2, the full variable domain reads KAGVTQTPRYLIKTRGQQVTLSCSPISGHRSVSWYQQTPGQGLQFLFEYFSETQRNKGNFPGRFSGRQFSNSRSEMNVSTLELGDSALYLCASSLIGTSGYGYTFGSGTRLTVV.